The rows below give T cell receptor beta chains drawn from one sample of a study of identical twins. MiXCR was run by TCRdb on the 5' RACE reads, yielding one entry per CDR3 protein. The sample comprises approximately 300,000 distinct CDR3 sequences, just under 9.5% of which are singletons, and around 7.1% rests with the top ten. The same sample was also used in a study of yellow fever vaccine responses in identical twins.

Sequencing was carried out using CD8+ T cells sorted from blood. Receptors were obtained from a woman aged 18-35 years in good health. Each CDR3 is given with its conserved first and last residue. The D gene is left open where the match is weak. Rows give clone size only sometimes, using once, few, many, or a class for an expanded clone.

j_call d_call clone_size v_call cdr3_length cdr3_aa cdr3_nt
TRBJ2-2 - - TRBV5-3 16 CARSLLSKSNTGELFF TGTGCCAGAAGCTTGCTTTCGAAGTCCAACACCGGGGAGCTGTTTTTT
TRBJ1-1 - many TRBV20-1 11 CSAYSQGEAFF TGCAGTGCTTATTCACAGGGCGAAGCTTTCTTT
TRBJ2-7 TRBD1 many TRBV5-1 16 CASSLATGTVIYEQYF TGCGCCAGCAGCTTGGCAACCGGGACAGTGATCTACGAGCAGTACTTC
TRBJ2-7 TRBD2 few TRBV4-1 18 CASSQGWTSGGPRDEQYF TGCGCCAGCAGCCAAGGTTGGACTAGCGGGGGGCCCCGGGACGAGCAGTACTTC
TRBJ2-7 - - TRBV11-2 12 CASVADSYEQYF TGTGCCAGCGTAGCGGACAGCTACGAGCAGTACTTC
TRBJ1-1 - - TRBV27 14 CASSLAGMGTEAFF TGTGCCAGCAGTTTAGCAGGGATGGGCACTGAAGCTTTCTTT
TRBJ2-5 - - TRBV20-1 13 CSAPGPNQETQYF TGCAGTGCCCCGGGACCAAACCAAGAGACCCAGTACTTC
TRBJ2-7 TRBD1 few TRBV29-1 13 CSAPGQGAYEQYF TGCAGCGCCCCGGGACAGGGGGCCTACGAGCAGTACTTC
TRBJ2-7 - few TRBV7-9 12 CASRPGGSEQYF TGTGCCAGCAGACCCGGAGGGTCCGAGCAGTACTTC
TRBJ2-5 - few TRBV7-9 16 CASSLAGPPGQETQYF TGTGCCAGCAGCTTAGCGGGACCCCCGGGGCAAGAGACCCAGTACTTC
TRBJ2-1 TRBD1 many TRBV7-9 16 CASSPIQGAGYNEQFF TGTGCCAGCAGTCCAATCCAGGGGGCCGGCTACAATGAGCAGTTCTTC
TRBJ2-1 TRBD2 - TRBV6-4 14 CASSDLAGGREQFF TGTGCCAGCAGTGATCTAGCGGGAGGGCGCGAGCAGTTCTTC
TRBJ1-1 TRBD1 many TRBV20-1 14 CSAHDREENTEAFF TGCAGTGCTCACGACAGGGAGGAGAACACTGAAGCTTTCTTT
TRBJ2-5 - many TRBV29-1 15 CSVDPLDREGETQYF TGCAGCGTTGACCCTCTAGACAGGGAGGGAGAGACCCAGTACTTC
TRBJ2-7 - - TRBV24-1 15 CATSDPRDVAYEQYF TGTGCCACCAGTGATCCGCGGGACGTAGCCTACGAGCAGTACTTC
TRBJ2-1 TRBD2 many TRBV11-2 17 CASSHSFGGSSYNEQFF TGTGCCAGCAGCCACTCCTTCGGGGGGAGCTCCTACAATGAGCAGTTCTTC
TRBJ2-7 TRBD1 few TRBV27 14 CASSHGTGGFEQYF TGTGCCAGCAGCCACGGGACAGGGGGGTTCGAGCAGTACTTC
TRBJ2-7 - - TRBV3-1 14 CASSQANAPGEQYF TGTGCCAGCAGCCAAGCCAACGCCCCAGGGGAGCAGTACTTC
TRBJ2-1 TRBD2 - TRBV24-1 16 CATSGFLAGDLNEQFF TGTGCCACCAGTGGGTTTTTAGCGGGAGACCTGAATGAGCAGTTCTTC
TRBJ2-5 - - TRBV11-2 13 CASSTNLKETQYF TGTGCCAGCAGCACGAACCTTAAGGAGACCCAGTACTTC
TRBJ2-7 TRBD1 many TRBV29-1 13 CSVADRENLEQYF TGCAGCGTTGCGGACAGGGAAAATCTCGAGCAGTACTTC
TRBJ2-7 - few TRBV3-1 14 CASSRILGAHEQYF TGTGCCAGCAGCCGTATCCTAGGAGCCCACGAGCAGTACTTC
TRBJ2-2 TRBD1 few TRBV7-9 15 CASSWDRQNTGELFF TGTGCCAGCAGCTGGGACAGACAGAACACCGGGGAGCTGTTTTTT
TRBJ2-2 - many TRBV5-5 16 CASSLELADAAGELFF TGTGCCAGCAGCTTGGAACTAGCCGACGCGGCGGGGGAGCTGTTTTTT
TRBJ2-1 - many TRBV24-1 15 CATGGRLDDLNEQFF TGTGCCACCGGGGGACGATTAGACGACCTCAATGAGCAGTTCTTC
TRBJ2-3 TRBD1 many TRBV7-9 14 CASSLGDRTDTQYF TGTGCCAGCAGCTTAGGGGACAGGACAGATACGCAGTATTTT
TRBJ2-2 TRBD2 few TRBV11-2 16 CASSFTSEGNTGELFF TGTGCCAGCAGCTTTACTAGCGAAGGGAACACCGGGGAGCTGTTTTTT
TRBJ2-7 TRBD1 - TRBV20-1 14 CSARGTGEAYEQYF TGCAGTGCTAGAGGGACAGGGGAGGCCTACGAGCAGTACTTC
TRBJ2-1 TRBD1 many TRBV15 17 CATSRVLGQGAPTWQFF TGTGCCACCAGCAGAGTCCTGGGACAGGGGGCTCCTACATGGCAGTTCTTC
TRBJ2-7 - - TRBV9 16 CASSAPSGPEPYEQYF TGTGCCAGCAGCGCACCCTCGGGGCCGGAACCCTACGAGCAGTACTTC
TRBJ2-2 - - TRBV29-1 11 CSVLGTGELFF TGCAGCGTGCTCGGAACCGGGGAGCTGTTTTTT
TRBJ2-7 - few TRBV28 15 CASSLESLRTYEQYF TGTGCCAGCAGCTTAGAAAGTCTAAGAACCTACGAGCAGTACTTC
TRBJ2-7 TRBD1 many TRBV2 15 CASSYRGPSSYEQYF TGTGCCAGCAGTTACAGGGGCCCGAGCTCCTACGAGCAGTACTTC
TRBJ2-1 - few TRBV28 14 CASSLLTGRDEQFF TGTGCCAGCAGTTTATTGACAGGGAGGGATGAGCAGTTCTTC
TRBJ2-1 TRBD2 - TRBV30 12 CAWTSGYNEQFF TGTGCCTGGACTAGCGGATACAATGAGCAGTTCTTC
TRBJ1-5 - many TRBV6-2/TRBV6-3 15 CASSSPVGGNQPQHF TGTGCCAGCAGTTCCCCCGTGGGTGGCAATCAGCCCCAGCATTTT
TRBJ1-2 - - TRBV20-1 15 CSARDPVGAMDGYTF TGCAGTGCTAGAGATCCCGTCGGGGCGATGGATGGCTACACCTTC
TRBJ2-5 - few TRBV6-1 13 CASSELHGETQYF TGTGCCAGCAGTGAGCTCCATGGCGAGACCCAGTACTTC
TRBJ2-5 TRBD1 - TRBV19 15 CASRGTGGSGETQYF TGTGCCAGTAGGGGGACAGGGGGCTCGGGGGAGACCCAGTACTTC
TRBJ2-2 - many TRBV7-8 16 CASSLTWDSDTGELFF TGTGCCAGCAGTCTTACTTGGGACTCAGACACCGGGGAGCTGTTTTTT
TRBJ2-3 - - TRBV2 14 CASGSVGAGDAQYF TGTGCCAGCGGTAGTGTGGGGGCAGGTGATGCGCAGTATTTT
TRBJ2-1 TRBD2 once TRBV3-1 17 CASTQDGLAGLGNEQFF TGTGCCAGCACCCAAGACGGACTAGCTGGGCTCGGTAATGAGCAGTTCTTC
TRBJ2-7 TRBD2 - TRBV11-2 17 CASSLDPTSGSAYEQYF TGTGCCAGCAGCTTAGACCCGACTAGCGGGAGCGCCTACGAGCAGTACTTC
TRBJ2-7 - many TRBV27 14 CASSLLDSPYEQYF TGTGCCAGCAGTCTATTGGACAGCCCCTACGAGCAGTACTTC
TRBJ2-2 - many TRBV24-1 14 CATSDLTNTGELFF TGTGCCACCAGTGATTTAACGAACACCGGGGAGCTGTTTTTT
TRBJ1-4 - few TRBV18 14 CASSPVGEVEKLFF TGTGCCAGCTCGCCCGTGGGTGAAGTTGAAAAACTGTTTTTT
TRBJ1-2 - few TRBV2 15 CASRTAGRTIYGYTF TGTGCCAGCAGGACGGCAGGGAGGACCATCTATGGCTACACCTTC
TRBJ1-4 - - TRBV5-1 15 CASSLRGATNEKLFF TGCGCCAGCAGCTTGAGGGGGGCAACTAATGAAAAACTGTTTTTT
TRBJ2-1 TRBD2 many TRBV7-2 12 CATLLASDEQFF TGTGCCACACTACTAGCGAGCGATGAGCAGTTCTTC
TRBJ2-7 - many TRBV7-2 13 CASSALLPYEQYF TGTGCCAGCAGCGCGCTCCTCCCCTACGAGCAGTACTTC
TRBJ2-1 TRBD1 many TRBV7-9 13 CASSATGGDEQFF TGTGCCAGCAGCGCCACAGGGGGCGATGAGCAGTTCTTC